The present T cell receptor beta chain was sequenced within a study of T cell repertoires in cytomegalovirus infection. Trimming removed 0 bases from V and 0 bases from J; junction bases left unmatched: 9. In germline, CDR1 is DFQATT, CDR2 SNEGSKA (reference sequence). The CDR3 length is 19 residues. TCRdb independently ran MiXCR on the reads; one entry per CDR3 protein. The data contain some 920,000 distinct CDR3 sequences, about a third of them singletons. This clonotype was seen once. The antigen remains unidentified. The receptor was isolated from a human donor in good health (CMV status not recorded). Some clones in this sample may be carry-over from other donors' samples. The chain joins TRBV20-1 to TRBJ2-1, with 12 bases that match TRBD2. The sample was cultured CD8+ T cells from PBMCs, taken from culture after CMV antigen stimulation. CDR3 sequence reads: CSARDRLAGGSPSYNEQFF. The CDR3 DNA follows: TGCAGTGCTAGAGATCGGCTAGCGGGGGGGTCCCCCTCCTACAATGAGCAGTTCTTC.